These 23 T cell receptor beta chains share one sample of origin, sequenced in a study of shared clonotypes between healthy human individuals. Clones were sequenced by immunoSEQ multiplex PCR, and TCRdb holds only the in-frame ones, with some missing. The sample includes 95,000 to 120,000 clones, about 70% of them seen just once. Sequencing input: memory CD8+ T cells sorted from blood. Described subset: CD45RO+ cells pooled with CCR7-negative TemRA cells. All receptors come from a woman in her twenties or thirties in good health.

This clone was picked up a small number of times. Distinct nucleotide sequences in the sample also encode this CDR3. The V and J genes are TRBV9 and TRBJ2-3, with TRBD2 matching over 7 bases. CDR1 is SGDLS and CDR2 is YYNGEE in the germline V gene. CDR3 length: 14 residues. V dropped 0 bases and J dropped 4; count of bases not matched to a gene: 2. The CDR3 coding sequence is TGTGCCAGCAGCGTAGGGGGAGGGTCAGATACGCAGTATTTT. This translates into CASSVGGGSDTQYF.

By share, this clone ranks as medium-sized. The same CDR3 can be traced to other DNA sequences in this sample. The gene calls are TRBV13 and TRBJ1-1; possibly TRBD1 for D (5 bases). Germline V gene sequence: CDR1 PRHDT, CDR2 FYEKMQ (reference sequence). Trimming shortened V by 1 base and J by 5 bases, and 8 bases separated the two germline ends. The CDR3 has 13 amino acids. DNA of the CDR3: TGTGCCAGCAGCTTAGTGCGGGGGACTGAAGCTTTCTTT. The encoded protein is CASSLVRGTEAFF.

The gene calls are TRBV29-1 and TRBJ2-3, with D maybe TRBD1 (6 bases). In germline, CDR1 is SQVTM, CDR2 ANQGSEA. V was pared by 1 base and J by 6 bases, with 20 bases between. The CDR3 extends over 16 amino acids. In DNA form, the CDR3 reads TGCAGCGTTGAAGTAGGGCTAAGGGGGTCGAGGGATACGCAGTATTTT. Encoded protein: CSVEVGLRGSRDTQYF.

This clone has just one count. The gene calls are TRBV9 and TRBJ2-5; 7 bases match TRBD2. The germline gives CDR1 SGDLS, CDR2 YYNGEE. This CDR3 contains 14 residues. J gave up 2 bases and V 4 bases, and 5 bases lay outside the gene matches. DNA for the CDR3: TGTGCCAGCAGCCGGGGGAGGGCACAAGAGACCCAGTACTTC. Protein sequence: CASSRGRAQETQYF.

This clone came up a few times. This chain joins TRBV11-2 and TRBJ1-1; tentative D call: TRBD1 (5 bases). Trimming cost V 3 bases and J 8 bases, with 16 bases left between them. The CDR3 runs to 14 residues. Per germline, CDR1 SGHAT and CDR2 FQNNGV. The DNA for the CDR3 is TGTGCCAGCAGCTTTGGATGGGAAGGACACGAAGCTTTCTTT. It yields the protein CASSFGWEGHEAFF.

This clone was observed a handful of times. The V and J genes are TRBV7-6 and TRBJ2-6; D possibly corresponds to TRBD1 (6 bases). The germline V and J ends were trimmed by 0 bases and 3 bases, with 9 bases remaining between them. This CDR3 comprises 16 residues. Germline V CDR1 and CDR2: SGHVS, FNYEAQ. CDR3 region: CASSLARGGGANVLTF. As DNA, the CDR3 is TGTGCCAGCAGCTTAGCCAGGGGTGGTGGGGCCAACGTCCTGACTTTC. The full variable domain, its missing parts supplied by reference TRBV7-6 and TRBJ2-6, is GAGVSQSPRYKVTKRGQDVALRCDPISGHVSLYWYRQALGQGPEFLTYFNYEAQQDKSGLPNDRFSAERPEGSISTLTIQRTEQRDSAMYRCASSLARGGGANVLTFGAGSRLTVL.

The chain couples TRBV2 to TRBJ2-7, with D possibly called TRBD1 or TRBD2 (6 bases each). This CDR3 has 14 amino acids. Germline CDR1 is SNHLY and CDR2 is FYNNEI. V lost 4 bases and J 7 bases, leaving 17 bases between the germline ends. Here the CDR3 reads CASSGTSQGREQYF. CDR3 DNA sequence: TGTGCCAGCAGTGGGACTTCCCAGGGGAGGGAGCAGTACTTC.

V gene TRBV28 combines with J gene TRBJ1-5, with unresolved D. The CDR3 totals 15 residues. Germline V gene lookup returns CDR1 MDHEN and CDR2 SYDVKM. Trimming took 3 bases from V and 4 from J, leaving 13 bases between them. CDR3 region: CASSFWQRENQPQHF. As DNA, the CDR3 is TGTGCCAGCAGTTTTTGGCAGAGGGAGAATCAGCCCCAGCATTTT.

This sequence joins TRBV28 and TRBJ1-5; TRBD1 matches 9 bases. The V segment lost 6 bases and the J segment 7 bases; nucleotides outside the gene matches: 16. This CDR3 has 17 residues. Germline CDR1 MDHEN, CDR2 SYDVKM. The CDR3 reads CASSHPIYRGRGQPQHF. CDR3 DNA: TGTGCCAGCAGCCACCCTATCTACAGGGGGCGCGGACAGCCCCAGCATTTT.

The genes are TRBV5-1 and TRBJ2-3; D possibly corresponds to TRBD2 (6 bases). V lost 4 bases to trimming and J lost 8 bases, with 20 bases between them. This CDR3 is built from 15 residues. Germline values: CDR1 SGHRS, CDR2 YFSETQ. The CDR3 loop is CASSLPTSQMGTQYF. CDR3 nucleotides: TGCGCCAGCAGCCTCCCGACTAGTCAGATGGGTACGCAGTATTTT.

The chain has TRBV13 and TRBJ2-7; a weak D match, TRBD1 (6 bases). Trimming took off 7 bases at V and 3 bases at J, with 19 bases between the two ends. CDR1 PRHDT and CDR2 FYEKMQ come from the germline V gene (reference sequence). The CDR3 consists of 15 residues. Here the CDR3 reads CASTPREQGSYEQYF. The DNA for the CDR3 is TGTGCCAGCACTCCTAGGGAACAGGGAAGCTACGAGCAGTACTTC.

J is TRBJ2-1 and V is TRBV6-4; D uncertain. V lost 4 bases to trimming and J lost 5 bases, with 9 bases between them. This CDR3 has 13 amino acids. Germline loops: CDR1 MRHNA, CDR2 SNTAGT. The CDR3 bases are TGTGCCAGCAGTGTAGCTTCAAACAATGAGCAGTTCTTC. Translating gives CASSVASNNEQFF.

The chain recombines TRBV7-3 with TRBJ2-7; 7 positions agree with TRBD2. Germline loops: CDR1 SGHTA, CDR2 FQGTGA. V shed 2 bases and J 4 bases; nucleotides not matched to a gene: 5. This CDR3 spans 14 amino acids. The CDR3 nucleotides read TGTGCCAGCAGCTTACGAGCGGGATTATACGAGCAGTACTTC. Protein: CASSLRAGLYEQYF. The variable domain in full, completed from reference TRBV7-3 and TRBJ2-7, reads GAGVSQTPSNKVTEKGKYVELRCDPISGHTALYWYRQSLGQGPEFLIYFQGTGAADDSGLPNDRFFAVRPEGSVSTLKIQRTERGDSAVYLCASSLRAGLYEQYFGPGTRLTVT.

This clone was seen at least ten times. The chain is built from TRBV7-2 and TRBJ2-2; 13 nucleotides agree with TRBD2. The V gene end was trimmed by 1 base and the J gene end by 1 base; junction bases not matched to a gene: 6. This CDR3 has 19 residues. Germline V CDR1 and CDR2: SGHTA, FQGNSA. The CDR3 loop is CASSLGGGLAGENTGELFF. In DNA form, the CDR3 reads TGTGCCAGCAGCTTAGGGGGAGGACTAGCGGGAGAGAACACCGGGGAGCTGTTTTTT. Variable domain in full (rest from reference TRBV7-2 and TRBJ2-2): GAGVSQSPSNKVTEKGKDVELRCDPISGHTALYWYRQSLGQGLEFLIYFQGNSAPDKSGLPSDRFSAERTGGSVSTLTIQRTQQEDSAVYLCASSLGGGLAGENTGELFFGEGSRLTVL.

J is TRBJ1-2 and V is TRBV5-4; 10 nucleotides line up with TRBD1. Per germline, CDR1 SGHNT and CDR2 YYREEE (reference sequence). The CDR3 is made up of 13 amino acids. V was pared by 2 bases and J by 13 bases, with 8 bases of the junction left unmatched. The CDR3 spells CASSFRQGASCTF. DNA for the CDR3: TGTGCCAGCAGCTTCCGACAGGGGGCTTCCTGCACCTTC.

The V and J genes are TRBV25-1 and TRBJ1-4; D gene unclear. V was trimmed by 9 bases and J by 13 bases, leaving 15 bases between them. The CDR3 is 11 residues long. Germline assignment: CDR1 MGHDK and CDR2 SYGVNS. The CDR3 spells CASRHGSRLFF. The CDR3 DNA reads TGTGCCAGTAGGCACGGAAGTAGACTGTTTTTT.

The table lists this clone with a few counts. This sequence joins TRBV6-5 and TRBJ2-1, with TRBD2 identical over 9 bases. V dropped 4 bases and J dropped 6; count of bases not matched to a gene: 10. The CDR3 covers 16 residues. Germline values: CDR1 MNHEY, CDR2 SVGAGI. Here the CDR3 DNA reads TGTGCCAGCAGTTCGGTAGCGGGAGCCAGCGGCAATGAGCAGTTCTTC. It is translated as CASSSVAGASGNEQFF.

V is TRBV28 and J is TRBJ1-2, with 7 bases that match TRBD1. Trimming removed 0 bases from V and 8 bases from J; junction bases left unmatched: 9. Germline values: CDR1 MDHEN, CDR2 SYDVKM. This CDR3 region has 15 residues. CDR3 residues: CASSLWAGTGVGYTF. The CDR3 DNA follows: TGTGCCAGCAGTTTATGGGCGGGAACAGGGGTCGGCTACACCTTC.

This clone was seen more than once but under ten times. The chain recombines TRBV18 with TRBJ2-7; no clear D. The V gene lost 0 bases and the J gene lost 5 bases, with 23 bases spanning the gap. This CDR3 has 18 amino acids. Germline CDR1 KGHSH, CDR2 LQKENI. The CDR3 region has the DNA TGTGCCAGCTCACCACCGAAGCTCGCGCGGCCCTACGCCCACGAGCAGTACTTC. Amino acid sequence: CASSPPKLARPYAHEQYF.

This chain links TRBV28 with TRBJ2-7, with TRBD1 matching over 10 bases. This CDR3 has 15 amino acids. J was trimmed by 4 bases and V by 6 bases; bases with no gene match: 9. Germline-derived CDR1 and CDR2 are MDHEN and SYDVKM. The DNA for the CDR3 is TGTGCCAGCAGCCCGCAGGACAGGGGGTTTTACGAGCAGTACTTC. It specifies CASSPQDRGFYEQYF.

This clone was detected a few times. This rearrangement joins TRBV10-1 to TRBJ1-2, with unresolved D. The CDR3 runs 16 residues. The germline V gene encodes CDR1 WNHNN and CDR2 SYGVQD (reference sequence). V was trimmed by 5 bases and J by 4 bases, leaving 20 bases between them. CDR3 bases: TGCGCCAGCAGTAACGGCGAAAGATCGCGGACCTATGGCTACACCTTC. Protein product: CASSNGERSRTYGYTF.

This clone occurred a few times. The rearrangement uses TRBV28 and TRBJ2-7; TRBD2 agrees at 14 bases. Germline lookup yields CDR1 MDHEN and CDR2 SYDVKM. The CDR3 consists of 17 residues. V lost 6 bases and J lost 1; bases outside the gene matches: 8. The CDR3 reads CASRTTRTSGRSYEQYF. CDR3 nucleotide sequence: TGTGCCAGCAGGACTACCCGGACTAGCGGGAGGTCCTACGAGCAGTACTTC.

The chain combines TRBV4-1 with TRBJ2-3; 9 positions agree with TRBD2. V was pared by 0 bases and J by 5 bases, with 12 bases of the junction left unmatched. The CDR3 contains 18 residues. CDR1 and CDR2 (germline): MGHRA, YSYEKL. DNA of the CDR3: TGCGCCAGCAGCCAAGATACAAGGACTAGCGCCGCCGGAGATACGCAGTATTTT. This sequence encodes CASSQDTRTSAAGDTQYF.